This T cell receptor (beta chain) was identified during a study of T cells after yellow fever vaccination. Notes on the study in general: There was a small share of clonotypes that showed up in both the CD4 and CD8 compartments. Primary-vaccination clones mostly resurfaced post-booster (about 95% CD4, 75% to 90% CD8). When the response was secondary, it was weaker but reached its peak faster, day 5 versus 15.

Note on this clonotype: The antigen remains unidentified.

TCRdb reprocessed the 5' RACE reads via MiXCR and lists one record per CDR3 protein. The table includes some 500,000 distinct CDR3 sequences, roughly 13% detected once. The receptor was isolated from a man aged 30-40 years who received the YFV17D yellow fever vaccine. Specimen: PBMCs, collected on the day of the yellow fever booster vaccination.

The CDR3 nucleotides read TGTGCCAGCAGCAGGCGGAGTGTTGATGAAAAACTGTTTTTT. Translated: CASSRRSVDEKLFF. The chain combines TRBV3-1 with TRBJ1-4; D ambiguous. The V gene's germline CDR1 is LGHDT and CDR2 YNNKEL (reference sequence). Trimming cost V 5 bases and J 6 bases, with 13 bases left between them. CDR3 length: 14 amino acids.